This TCR beta chain was found in a study of TIL therapy for anti-PD-1-resistant metastatic lung cancer. The overall study: Most patients had lung adenocarcinoma; a handful of tumors were EGFR-mutant, two ALK-rearranged; half smoked currently or formerly.

To note about this clone: The antigen is undetermined.

The time point is: pre-treatment sample, taken before nivolumab and TIL therapy. The tumor samples were excised metastases, mostly pleural nodules or supraclavicular lymph nodes. Findings of the study overall: Compared with baseline intratumoral T cells, expanded TIL cultures were more clonal and less diverse (around 5.7% vs 31%). This highly selected cohort may not generalize to typical lung cancer patients. Many TIL product clones were absent from baseline tumor, suggesting clonal contraction.

Sequencing used immunoSEQ v3. Generated by immunoSEQ multiplex PCR, the TCRdb table keeps only in-frame clones and is missing some. The sample has thousands of clones, 66% seen once. There are 14 residues in the CDR3. The germline V gene has CDR1 SEHNR and CDR2 FQNEAQ (reference sequence). Between the trimmed V and J ends, which lost 1 base and 6 bases, there was a span of 11 bases. The origin of this receptor is a person aged 25 to 85 with non-small cell lung cancer. The material was tumor tissue, obtained at baseline. The chain couples TRBV7-9 to TRBJ2-3, with D uncertain. The CDR3 loop is CASSLGPGSDTQYF. DNA for the CDR3: TGTGCCAGCAGCTTAGGTCCCGGTTCGGATACGCAGTATTTT.